One sample yielded the 9 T cell receptor beta chains listed below, sequenced in a study of blood T cell repertoires in COVID-19. Produced via immunoSEQ multiplex PCR; TCRdb's table is partial and in-frame only. The table records some 170,000 clones, more than 80% of them present only once. Material for sequencing was peripheral blood. The receptors here all came from an older woman with acute or convalescent COVID-19.

The V gene is TRBV5-1, the J gene TRBJ2-2; 7 nucleotides match TRBD2. The trim removed 5 bases at V and 4 bases at J, leaving 11 bases unmatched. The CDR3 sequence is 16 residues long. Germline V gene sequence: CDR1 SGHRS, CDR2 YFSETQ. The DNA of the CDR3 is TGCGCCAGCAGTTTACTTGCGGGAGTGTCCACCGGGGAGCTGTTTTTT. Protein: CASSLLAGVSTGELFF.

The genes are TRBV27 and TRBJ1-2; D is perhaps TRBD1 (5 bases). The CDR3 loop spans 13 amino acids. Per the germline V gene, CDR1 is MNHEY and CDR2 is SMNVEV (reference sequence). With 4 bases removed from V and 8 bases from J, the gap between germline ends came to 14 bases. The CDR3 coding sequence is TGTGCCAGCAGTTCCTGGGGCATAGGGGGCTACACCTTC. Translating it yields CASSSWGIGGYTF.

This clone was counted a few times. This rearrangement joins TRBV6-5 to TRBJ1-5, with no clear D. This CDR3 is 15 amino acids long. Trimming left V 7 bases short and J 4 bases short, with 17 bases between. Germline CDR1 and CDR2: MNHEY and SVGAGI. CDR3 residues: CASKDQWQVNQPQHF. In DNA, the CDR3 is TGTGCCAGCAAAGATCAGTGGCAGGTGAATCAGCCCCAGCATTTT.

The rearrangement uses TRBV15 and TRBJ2-5; 10 bases map to TRBD2. The CDR3 has 18 amino acids. The J segment lost 0 bases and the V segment lost 6 bases, leaving 13 bases of the junction unmatched. Germline-derived CDR1 and CDR2 are LNHNV and YYDKDF (reference sequence). In nucleotides, the CDR3 is TGTGCCACCAGAACCGGAGCGGGAGGGCACCCCAACCAAGAGACCCAGTACTTC. Translating gives CATRTGAGGHPNQETQYF.

The V and J genes are TRBV18 and TRBJ2-1; 10 positions agree with TRBD1. V lost 3 bases, J lost 6 bases, and 5 bases stayed unmatched. The germline V gene encodes CDR1 KGHSH and CDR2 LQKENI. The CDR3 is made up of 15 amino acids. DNA for the CDR3: TGTGCCAGCTCACCCGGGACAGGGGACCTCAATGAGCAGTTCTTC. Its translation: CASSPGTGDLNEQFF.

The chain's CDR3 is CASSTLGTGDTEAFF. As DNA, the CDR3 is TGTGCCAGTAGTACCCTGGGTACCGGGGACACTGAAGCTTTCTTT. V is TRBV19 and J is TRBJ1-1; D is undetermined. The CDR3 is 15 amino acids. Between the trimmed V and J ends, which lost 4 bases and 3 bases, there was a span of 15 bases. Germline V gene data show CDR1 as LNHDA and CDR2 as SQIVND (reference sequence).

V is TRBV2 and J is TRBJ1-2, with a weak D call TRBD1 (5 bases). This CDR3 comprises 15 residues. V was cut by 7 bases and J by 1 base, with 16 bases left in between. Germline CDR1 is SNHLY and CDR2 is FYNNEI. CDR3 protein: CASTAVRVFNYGYTF. Written as DNA, the CDR3 is TGTGCCAGCACTGCGGTCAGGGTTTTTAACTATGGCTACACCTTC.

This clone was counted between two and nine times. This chain uses TRBV10-3 with TRBJ2-7; 10 bases are a match to TRBD2. The CDR3 covers 15 residues. With 1 base clipped from V and 4 bases from J, the junction kept 4 bases outside the gene matches. The germline V gene has CDR1 ENHRY and CDR2 SYGVKD. For the CDR3, the DNA is TGTGCCATCAGTGAGTTTTCTAGCGGGAGATACGAGCAGTACGTC. Protein sequence: CAISEFSSGRYEQYV.

This rearrangement joins TRBV3-1 (or the pseudogene TRBV3-2) to TRBJ1-2, with D perhaps matching TRBD1 (5 bases). Germline values: CDR1 LGHDT, CDR2 YNNKEL (reference sequence). Trimming left V 1 base short and J 4 bases short, with 10 bases between. This CDR3 comprises 14 residues. The CDR3 reads CASSQGGGGYGYTF. The CDR3 nucleotides read TGTGCCAGCAGCCAAGGGGGGGGTGGCTATGGCTACACCTTC.